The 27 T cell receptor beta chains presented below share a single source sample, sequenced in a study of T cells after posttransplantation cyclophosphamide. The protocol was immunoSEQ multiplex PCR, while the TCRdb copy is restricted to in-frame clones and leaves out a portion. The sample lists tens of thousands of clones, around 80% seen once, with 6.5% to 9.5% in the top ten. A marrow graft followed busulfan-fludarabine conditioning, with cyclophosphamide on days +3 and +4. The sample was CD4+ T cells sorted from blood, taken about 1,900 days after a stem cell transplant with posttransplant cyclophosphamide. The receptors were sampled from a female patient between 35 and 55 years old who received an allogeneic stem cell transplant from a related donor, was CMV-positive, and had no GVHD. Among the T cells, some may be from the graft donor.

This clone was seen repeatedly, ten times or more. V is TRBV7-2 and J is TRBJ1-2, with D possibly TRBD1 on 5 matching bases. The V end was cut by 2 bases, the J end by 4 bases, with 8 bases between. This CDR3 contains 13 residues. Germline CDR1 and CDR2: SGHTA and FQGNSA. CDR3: CASSLRGLYGYTF. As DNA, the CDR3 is TGTGCCAGCAGCTTAAGGGGACTCTATGGCTACACCTTC.

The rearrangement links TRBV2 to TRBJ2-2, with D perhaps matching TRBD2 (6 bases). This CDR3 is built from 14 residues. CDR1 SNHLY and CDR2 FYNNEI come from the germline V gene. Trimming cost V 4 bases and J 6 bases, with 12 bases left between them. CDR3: CASSGGVRSGELFF. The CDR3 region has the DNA TGTGCCAGCAGTGGGGGGGTACGGTCCGGGGAGCTGTTTTTT. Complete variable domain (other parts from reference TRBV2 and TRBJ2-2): EPEVTQTPSHQVTQMGQEVILRCVPISNHLYFYWYRQILGQKVEFLVSFYNNEISEKSEIFDDQFSVERPDGSNFTLKIRSTKLEDSAMYFCASSGGVRSGELFFGEGSRLTVL.

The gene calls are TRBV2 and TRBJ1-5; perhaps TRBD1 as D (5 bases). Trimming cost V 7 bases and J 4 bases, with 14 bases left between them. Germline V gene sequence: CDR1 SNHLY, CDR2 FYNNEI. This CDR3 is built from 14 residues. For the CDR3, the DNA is TGTGCCAGCAAGGATGGGGGGAGGAATCAGCCCCAGCATTTT. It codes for CASKDGGRNQPQHF.

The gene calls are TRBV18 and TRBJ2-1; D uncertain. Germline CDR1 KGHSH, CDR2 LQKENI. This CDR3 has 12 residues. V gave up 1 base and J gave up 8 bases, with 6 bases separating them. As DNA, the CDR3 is TGTGCCAGCTCACCACTGGGCTATGAGCAGTTCTTC. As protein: CASSPLGYEQFF. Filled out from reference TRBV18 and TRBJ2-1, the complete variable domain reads NAGVMQNPRHLVRRRGQEARLRCSPMKGHSHVYWYRQLPEEGLKFMVYLQKENIIDESGMPKERFSAEFPKEGPSILRIQQVVRGDSAAYFCASSPLGYEQFFGPGTRLTVL.

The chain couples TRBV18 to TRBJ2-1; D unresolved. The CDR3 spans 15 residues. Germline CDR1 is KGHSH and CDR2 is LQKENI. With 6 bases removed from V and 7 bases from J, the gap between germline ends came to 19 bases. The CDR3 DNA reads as TGTGCCAGCTCCCCCCCTAGGCCTACTTTAAATGAGCAGTTCTTC. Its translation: CASSPPRPTLNEQFF.

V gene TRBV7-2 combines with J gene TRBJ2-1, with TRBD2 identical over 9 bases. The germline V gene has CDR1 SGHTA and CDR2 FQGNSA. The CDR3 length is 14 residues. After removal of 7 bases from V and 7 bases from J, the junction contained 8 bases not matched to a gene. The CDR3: CASTLRGGSNEQFF. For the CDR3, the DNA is TGTGCCAGCACCCTGCGGGGGGGCTCGAATGAGCAGTTCTTC. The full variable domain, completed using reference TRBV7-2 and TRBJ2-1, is GAGVSQSPSNKVTEKGKDVELRCDPISGHTALYWYRQSLGQGLEFLIYFQGNSAPDKSGLPSDRFSAERTGGSVSTLTIQRTQQEDSAVYLCASTLRGGSNEQFFGPGTRLTVL.

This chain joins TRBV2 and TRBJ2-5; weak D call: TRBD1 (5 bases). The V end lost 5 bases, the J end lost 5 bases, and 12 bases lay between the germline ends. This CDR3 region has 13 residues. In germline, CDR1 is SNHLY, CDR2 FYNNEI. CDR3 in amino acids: CASSFSRQETQYF. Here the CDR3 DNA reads TGTGCCAGCAGTTTTAGCCGACAGGAGACCCAGTACTTC. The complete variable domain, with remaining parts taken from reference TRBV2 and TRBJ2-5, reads EPEVTQTPSHQVTQMGQEVILRCVPISNHLYFYWYRQILGQKVEFLVSFYNNEISEKSEIFDDQFSVERPDGSNFTLKIRSTKLEDSAMYFCASSFSRQETQYFGPGTRLLVL.

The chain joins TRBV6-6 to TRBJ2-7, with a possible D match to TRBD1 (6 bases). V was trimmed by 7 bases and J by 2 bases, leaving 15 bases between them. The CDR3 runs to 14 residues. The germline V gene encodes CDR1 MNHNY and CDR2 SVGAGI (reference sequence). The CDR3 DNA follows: TGTGCCAGCAACGGGCAGGGGTATGCCTACGAGCAGTACTTC. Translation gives CASNGQGYAYEQYF.

The CDR3 sequence: CASSSPGKKQTQYF. CDR3 coding DNA: TGTGCCAGCAGCTCCCCCGGGAAAAAGCAGACCCAGTACTTC. V gene TRBV5-4 combines with J gene TRBJ2-5; tentatively, D is TRBD2 (5 bases). CDR1 and CDR2 from the germline V gene are SGHNT and YYREEE (reference sequence). This CDR3 is 14 amino acids long. The ends were cut back, 3 bases at V and 6 bases at J, with 15 bases in the middle.

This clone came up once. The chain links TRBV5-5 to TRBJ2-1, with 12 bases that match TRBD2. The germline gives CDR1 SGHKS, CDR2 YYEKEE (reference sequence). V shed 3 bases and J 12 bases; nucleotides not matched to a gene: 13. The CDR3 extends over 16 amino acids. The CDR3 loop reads CASSSGAPSGGAMQFF. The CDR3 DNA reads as TGTGCCAGCAGCTCCGGTGCCCCTAGCGGGGGGGCAATGCAGTTCTTC.

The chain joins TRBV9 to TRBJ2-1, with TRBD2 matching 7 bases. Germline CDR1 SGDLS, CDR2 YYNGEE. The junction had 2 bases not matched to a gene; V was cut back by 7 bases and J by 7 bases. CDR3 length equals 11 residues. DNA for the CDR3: TGTGCCAGCGGGGGGGTAAATGAGCAGTTCTTC. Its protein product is CASGGVNEQFF.

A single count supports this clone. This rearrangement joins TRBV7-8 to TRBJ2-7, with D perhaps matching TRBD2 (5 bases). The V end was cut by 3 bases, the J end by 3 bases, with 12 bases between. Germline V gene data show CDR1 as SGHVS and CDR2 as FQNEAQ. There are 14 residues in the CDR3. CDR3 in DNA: TGTGCCAGCAGCTTCCCCGGACTGGACTACGAGCAGTACTTC. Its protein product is CASSFPGLDYEQYF.

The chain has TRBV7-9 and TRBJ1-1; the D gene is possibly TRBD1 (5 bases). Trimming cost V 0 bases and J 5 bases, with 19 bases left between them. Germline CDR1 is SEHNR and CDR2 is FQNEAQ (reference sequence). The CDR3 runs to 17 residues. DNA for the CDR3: TGTGCCAGCAGCTTAGCTGTAATGAGGGGAGGATGGACTGAAGCTTTCTTT. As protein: CASSLAVMRGGWTEAFF.

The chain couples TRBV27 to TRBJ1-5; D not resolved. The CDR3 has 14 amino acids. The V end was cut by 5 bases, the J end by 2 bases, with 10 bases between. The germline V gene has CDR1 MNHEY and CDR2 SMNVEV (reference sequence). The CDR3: CASSPRRGNQPQHF. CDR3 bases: TGTGCCAGCAGTCCCCGGAGGGGCAATCAGCCCCAGCATTTT.

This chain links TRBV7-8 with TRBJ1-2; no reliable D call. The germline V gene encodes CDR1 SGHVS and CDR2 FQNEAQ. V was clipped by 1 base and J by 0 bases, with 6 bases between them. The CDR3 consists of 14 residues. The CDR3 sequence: CASSLGASNYGYTF. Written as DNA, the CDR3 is TGTGCCAGCAGCTTAGGGGCTTCTAACTATGGCTACACCTTC.

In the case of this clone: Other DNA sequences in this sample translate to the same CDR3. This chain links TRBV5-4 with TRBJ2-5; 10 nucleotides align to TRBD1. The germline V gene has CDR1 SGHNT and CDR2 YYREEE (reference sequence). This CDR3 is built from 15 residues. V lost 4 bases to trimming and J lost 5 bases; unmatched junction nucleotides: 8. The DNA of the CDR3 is TGTGCCAGCAGCCCGGGGACAGGGGCCCGCGAGACCCAGTACTTC. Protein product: CASSPGTGARETQYF.

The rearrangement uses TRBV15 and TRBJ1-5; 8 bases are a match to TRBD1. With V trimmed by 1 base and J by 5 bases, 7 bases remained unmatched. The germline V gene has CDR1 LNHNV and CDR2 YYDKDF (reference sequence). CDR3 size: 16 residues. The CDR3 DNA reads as TGTGCCACCAGCAGAGCTAGACAGGGGCTCGATCAGCCCCAGCATTTT. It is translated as CATSRARQGLDQPQHF.

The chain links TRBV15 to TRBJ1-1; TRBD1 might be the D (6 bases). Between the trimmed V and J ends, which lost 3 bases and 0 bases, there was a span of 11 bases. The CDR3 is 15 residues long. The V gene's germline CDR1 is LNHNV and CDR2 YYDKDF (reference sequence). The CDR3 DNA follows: TGTGCCACCAGCAGTGACAGGCAAATGAACACTGAAGCTTTCTTT. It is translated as CATSSDRQMNTEAFF.

CDR3 in amino acids: CASSYDRETGELFF. The CDR3 DNA reads TGTGCCAGCAGTTACGACAGGGAAACCGGGGAGCTGTTTTTT. The J gene is TRBJ2-2, the V gene TRBV6-5, with 7 bases lining up with TRBD1. Germline CDR1 MNHEY, CDR2 SVGAGI. This CDR3 comprises 14 residues. V was pared by 2 bases and J by 5 bases, with 2 bases of the junction left unmatched.

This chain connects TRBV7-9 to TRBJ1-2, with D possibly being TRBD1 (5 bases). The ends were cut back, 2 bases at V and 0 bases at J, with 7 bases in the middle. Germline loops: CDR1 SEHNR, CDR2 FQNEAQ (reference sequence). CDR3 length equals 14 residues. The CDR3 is CASSLYRTNYGYTF. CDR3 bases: TGTGCCAGCAGCTTATACAGGACTAACTATGGCTACACCTTC.

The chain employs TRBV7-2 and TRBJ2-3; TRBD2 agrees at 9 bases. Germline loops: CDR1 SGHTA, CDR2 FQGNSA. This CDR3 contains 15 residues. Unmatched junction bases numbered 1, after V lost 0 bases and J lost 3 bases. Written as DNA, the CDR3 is TGTGCCAGCAGCTTAGCAGCGGGGGGTACAGATACGCAGTATTTT. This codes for CASSLAAGGTDTQYF.

This chain's CDR3 is CASSEQGLGNQPQHF. CDR3 sequence (DNA): TGTGCCAGCAGTGAACAGGGACTGGGCAATCAGCCCCAGCATTTT. The chain links TRBV6-1 to TRBJ1-5; D perhaps matches TRBD1 (5 bases). The V gene's germline CDR1 is MNHNS and CDR2 SASEGT. The CDR3 is 15 amino acids. Trimming cost V 2 bases and J 2 bases, with 10 bases left between them.

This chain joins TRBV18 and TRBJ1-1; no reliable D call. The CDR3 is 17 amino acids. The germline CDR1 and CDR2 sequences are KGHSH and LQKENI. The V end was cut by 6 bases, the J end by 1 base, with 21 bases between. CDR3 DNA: TGTGCCAGCTCTCCCCGCGGGTGGGTGCCAAAGAACACTGAAGCTTTCTTT. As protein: CASSPRGWVPKNTEAFF. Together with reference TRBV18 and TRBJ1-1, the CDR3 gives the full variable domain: NAGVMQNPRHLVRRRGQEARLRCSPMKGHSHVYWYRQLPEEGLKFMVYLQKENIIDESGMPKERFSAEFPKEGPSILRIQQVVRGDSAAYFCASSPRGWVPKNTEAFFGQGTRLTVV.

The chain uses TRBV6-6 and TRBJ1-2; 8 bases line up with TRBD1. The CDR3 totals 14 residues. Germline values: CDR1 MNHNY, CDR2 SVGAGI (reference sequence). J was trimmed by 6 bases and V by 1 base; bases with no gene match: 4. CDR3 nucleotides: TGTGCCAGCAGTTACTTGCAGGGGGCGGATGGCTACACCTTC. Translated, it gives CASSYLQGADGYTF.

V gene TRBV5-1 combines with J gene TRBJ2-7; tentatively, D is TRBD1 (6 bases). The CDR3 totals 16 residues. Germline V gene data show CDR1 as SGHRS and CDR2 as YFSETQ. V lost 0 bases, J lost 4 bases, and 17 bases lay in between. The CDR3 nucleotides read TGCGCCAGCAGCTTGGGTTCAGGGGCGATGAGTTACGAGCAGTACTTC. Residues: CASSLGSGAMSYEQYF.

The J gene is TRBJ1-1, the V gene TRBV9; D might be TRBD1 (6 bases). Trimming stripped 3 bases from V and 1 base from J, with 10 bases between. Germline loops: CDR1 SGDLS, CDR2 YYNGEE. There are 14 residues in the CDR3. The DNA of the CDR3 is TGTGCCAGCAGCGAGGGGACAAGGAACACTGAAGCTTTCTTT. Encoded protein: CASSEGTRNTEAFF.

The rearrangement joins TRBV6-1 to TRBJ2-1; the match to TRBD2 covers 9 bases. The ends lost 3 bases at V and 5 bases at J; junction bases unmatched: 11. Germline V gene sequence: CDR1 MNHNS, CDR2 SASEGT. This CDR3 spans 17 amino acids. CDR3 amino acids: CASSDNGLALNHNEQFF. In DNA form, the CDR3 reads TGTGCCAGCAGTGATAATGGACTAGCGCTAAACCACAATGAGCAGTTCTTC.